This T cell receptor beta chain comes out of a study of T cells after yellow fever vaccination. Germline V gene data show CDR1 as LGHNA and CDR2 as YSLEER. The germline V and J ends were trimmed by 4 bases and 6 bases, with 8 bases remaining between them. This CDR3 region has 12 residues. 5'RACE template switching produced TCR cDNA carrying a universal primer site and UMIs. TCRdb independently ran MiXCR on the 5' RACE reads; one entry per CDR3 protein. The sample consists of 300,000 to 400,000 distinct CDR3 sequences, approximately 13% of them appearing once. This sequence originates from a man younger than 35 who received the YFV17D yellow fever vaccine. This chain joins TRBV4-3 and TRBJ2-3; D uncertain. The sequences come from CD4+ T cells sorted from PBMCs, collected 15 days after the yellow fever booster vaccination. The CDR3 region is CASSPSKDTQYF. The CDR3 DNA sequence: TGCGCCAGCAGCCCTTCCAAGGATACGCAGTATTTT.